The TCR beta chain under discussion was sequenced for a study of OX40 agonist ivuxolimab in advanced cancers. Whole-study context: Every patient in dose escalation had hepatocellular carcinoma, melanoma, renal cell or head and neck cancer. Study findings and constraints: Those patients achieving a partial response at 0.1-3.0 mg/kg showed among the lowest clonal expansion.

Trimming removed 5 bases from V and 2 bases from J, with 9 bases in between. Germline assignment: CDR1 SGHTA and CDR2 FQGTGA. The CDR3 totals 13 residues. Assay: immunoSEQ multiplex PCR; the TCRdb copy retains only in-frame clones and omits some. Altogether about 120,000 clones are present, approximately 89% being singletons, with the ten largest covering less than 0.3%. As concerns this clone: Antigen unknown.

The chain combines TRBV7-3 with TRBJ2-5; D is unclear. Sample: CD4+ or CD8+ T cells sorted from blood, taken in a trial of the OX40 agonist ivuxolimab. This sequence originates from an adult with an advanced solid tumor such as melanoma, head and neck, liver or kidney cancer. DNA of the CDR3: TGTGCCAGCAGCACCGGGCCACAAGAGACCCAGTACTTC. Protein product: CASSTGPQETQYF. Combining the CDR3 with reference TRBV7-3 and TRBJ2-5 gives the whole variable domain GAGVSQTPSNKVTEKGKYVELRCDPISGHTALYWYRQSLGQGPEFLIYFQGTGAADDSGLPNDRFFAVRPEGSVSTLKIQRTERGDSAVYLCASSTGPQETQYFGPGTRLLVL.